The entry below gives a single T cell receptor beta chain sequence along with its context. Its antigen is currently not known. No base quality information exists; no much larger clone differs at one position. Instrument on record: Illumina HiSeq 1500. TCRdb ran its own pipeline on the public reads, namely fastp trimming at Q25 and MiXCR clone calling, and kept in-frame beta chains. Every distinct CDR3 protein forms one entry, paired with its most common genes and DNA. This sample holds 450,000 to 600,000 distinct CDR3 sequences; roughly 42% were observed only once. In total, the top ten clones hold just under 45% of the sample. The entry originates in a study of T cell repertoires in cytomegalovirus infection (dated by TCRdb to between 2018 and 2021). About the investigation overall: Alongside well-studied HLA-B-restricted epitopes, the peptide stimulations were aimed at recently identified HLA-C-restricted CMV epitopes, whose presentation resists viral immunomodulation. Donor HLA type was relevant to the analysis, as public TCR beta signatures indicated carriage of CMV infection together with the matching HLA type. Paper-wide results and their limitations: Cumulative frequency of public TCR beta family members discriminated carriers of CMV infection plus the relevant HLA type in this cohort and an independent approximately 370-donor cohort. The ex vivo response was dominated by HLA-C-restricted CMV-specific TCR beta clonotypes, which also provided the single most frequent clonotype in two of eight donors.

The sample's treatment or condition, from its label and the paper: in vitro stimulation with specific CMV peptide epitopes to enrich CMV-specific T cells. Between the V and J ends, shortened by 1 base and 7 bases respectively, the junction contains 20 bases. From the germline V gene, CDR1 is LGHNA and CDR2 is YSLEER. The CDR3, from cysteine to phenylalanine, totals 17 residues. Only the CDR3 part of the read is kept: 51 bases, read in frame from the first base. The origin of this receptor is a human donor in good health (CMV status not recorded). Some clones in this sample may be carry-over from other donors' samples. Recombination joined TRBV4-3 with TRBJ1-5; perhaps TRBD1 is the D gene, with 6 bases matching. The source material was cultured PBMCs, sampled from culture after CMV antigen stimulation. CDR3 protein: CASSQGRQRGFRQPQHF. The DNA is TGCGCCAGCAGCCAAGGTCGACAGAGGGGGTTTCGCCAGCCCCAGCATTTT.